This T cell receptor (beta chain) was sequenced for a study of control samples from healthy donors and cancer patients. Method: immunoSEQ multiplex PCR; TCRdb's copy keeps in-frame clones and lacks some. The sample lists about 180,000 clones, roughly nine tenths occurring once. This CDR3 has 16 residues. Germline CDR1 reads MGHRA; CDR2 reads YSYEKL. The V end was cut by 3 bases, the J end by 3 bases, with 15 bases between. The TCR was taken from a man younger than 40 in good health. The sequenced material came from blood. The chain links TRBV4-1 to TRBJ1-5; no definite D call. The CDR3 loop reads CASSHGGSGNNQPQHF. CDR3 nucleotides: TGCGCCAGCAGCCACGGAGGGTCGGGGAACAATCAGCCCCAGCATTTT.